This T cell receptor (beta chain) is drawn from a study of metastatic and nonmetastatic thyroid tumors. General study results and limits: Malignant thyroid tumors reportedly exceeded benign nodules significantly in TCR beta diversity, with the difference appearing in blood and tumor.

TCRdb reassembled clones from the PCR reads with MiXCR. The sample lists 30,000 to 50,000 clones; less than 15% were seen once. With regard to this clone: Its antigen remains unidentified.

All patients reached thyroid surgery having received no treatment beforehand. CDR3 length: 16 amino acids. V was clipped by 2 bases and J by 3 bases; unmatched bases: 5. Germline V CDR1 and CDR2: SGHRS, YFSETQ. The chain links TRBV5-1 to TRBJ2-3; 11 nucleotides agree with TRBD1. The TCR sequence derives from a female donor with papillary thyroid cancer or a benign thyroid nodule (not recorded which). Some clones in this sample may be carry-over from other donors' samples. The specimen was blood. The DNA of the CDR3 is TGCGCCAGCAGCTTAAGGACAGGGGGCCTTACAGATACGCAGTATTTT. Translation: CASSLRTGGLTDTQYF.